These T cell receptor beta chains were read from a single sample in a study of blood T cell repertoires in COVID-19. Data came from immunoSEQ multiplex PCR; TCRdb stores just in-frame clones and leaves some out. Of some 160,000 clones in the sample, more than 65% were seen once. Sequenced input: peripheral blood. Receptor source: a woman of 80 years or more with acute or convalescent COVID-19. The CDR3 runs from the conserved cysteine through the conserved F or W. The D gene is left open where the match is weak. A clone size is listed for some rows: how often the clone was seen (once, few, many), or a class if it is expanded.

J gene: TRBJ1-3
V gene: TRBV5-1
clone size: once
CDR3 length: 15
D gene: TRBD1
CDR3 DNA: TGCGCCAGCAGCTTGCCCGACTCGGGACAGCCCACCATATATTTT
CDR3 protein: CASSLPDSGQPTIYF

J gene: TRBJ1-1
V gene: TRBV2
clone size: NA
CDR3 length: 14
D gene: NA
CDR3 DNA: TGTGCCAGAGGACAGCGACGGGGTGGGACTGAAGCTTTCTTT
CDR3 protein: CARGQRRGGTEAFF

J gene: TRBJ2-5
V gene: TRBV5-5
clone size: NA
CDR3 length: 18
D gene: TRBD2
CDR3 DNA: TGTGCCAGCAGCTTGCTGACTAGCGGGGGGGCTGAGCAAGAGACCCAGTACTTC
CDR3 protein: CASSLLTSGGAEQETQYF

J gene: TRBJ2-7
V gene: TRBV6-6
clone size: few
CDR3 length: 15
D gene: NA
CDR3 DNA: TGTGCCAGCAGCAGAAGCAGGGCGAGTGTCGACGAGCAGTACTTC
CDR3 protein: CASSRSRASVDEQYF

J gene: TRBJ1-3
V gene: TRBV30
clone size: NA
CDR3 length: 13
D gene: NA
CDR3 DNA: TGTGCCTGGAGGCCGGGAGTTCCCAACACCATATATTTT
CDR3 protein: CAWRPGVPNTIYF

J gene: TRBJ1-6
V gene: TRBV28
clone size: once
CDR3 length: 12
D gene: NA
CDR3 DNA: TGTGCCAGCAGTCTCAATAGTTCACCCCTCCACTTT
CDR3 protein: CASSLNSSPLHF

J gene: TRBJ2-2
V gene: TRBV2
clone size: NA
CDR3 length: 16
D gene: NA
CDR3 DNA: TGTGCCAGCAGGGGGGGAAGGAGGGACGACACCGGGGAGCTGTTTTTT
CDR3 protein: CASRGGRRDDTGELFF

J gene: TRBJ2-1
V gene: TRBV11-3
clone size: NA
CDR3 length: 15
D gene: NA
CDR3 DNA: TGTGCCAGCAGCTCAGGGGCTAGCGGATTTTATGAGCAGTTCTTC
CDR3 protein: CASSSGASGFYEQFF

J gene: TRBJ1-2
V gene: TRBV5-1
clone size: NA
CDR3 length: 14
D gene: NA
CDR3 DNA: TGCGCCAGCACCTTGGGCAGGGGACACGATGGCTACACCTTC
CDR3 protein: CASTLGRGHDGYTF

J gene: TRBJ2-5
V gene: TRBV5-1
clone size: NA
CDR3 length: 14
D gene: NA
CDR3 DNA: TGCGCCAGTTCCCGGGACAACCCGTCAGGTACCCAGTACTTC
CDR3 protein: CASSRDNPSGTQYF

J gene: TRBJ2-2
V gene: TRBV27
clone size: NA
CDR3 length: 15
D gene: TRBD2
CDR3 DNA: TGTGCCAGCAGCCCATTTTCGGGAGGCACCGGGGAGCTGTTTTTT
CDR3 protein: CASSPFSGGTGELFF

J gene: TRBJ2-5
V gene: TRBV4-1
clone size: NA
CDR3 length: 17
D gene: TRBD1
CDR3 DNA: TGCGCCAGCAGCCAAGGATCTAGGGGGCAGGGACAAGAGACCCAGTACTTC
CDR3 protein: CASSQGSRGQGQETQYF

J gene: TRBJ2-2
V gene: TRBV28
clone size: NA
CDR3 length: 14
D gene: TRBD1
CDR3 DNA: TGTGCCAGCTGTAGACAGGGCGGCGCCGGGGAGCTGTTTTTT
CDR3 protein: CASCRQGGAGELFF

J gene: TRBJ2-5
V gene: TRBV29-1
clone size: NA
CDR3 length: 13
D gene: NA
CDR3 DNA: TGCAGCGCCGGGCAGGGGACAAGGGAGACCCAGTACTTC
CDR3 protein: CSAGQGTRETQYF

J gene: TRBJ1-4
V gene: TRBV5-6
clone size: few
CDR3 length: 17
D gene: TRBD1
CDR3 DNA: TGTGCCAGCAGCCCTTACGGCCAGGGGGCAACTAATGAAAAACTGTTTTTT
CDR3 protein: CASSPYGQGATNEKLFF

J gene: TRBJ1-4
V gene: TRBV2
clone size: NA
CDR3 length: 15
D gene: NA
CDR3 DNA: TGTGCCAGCAGTGAACCCCCCAGGGCCCAGGAAAAACTGTTTTTT
CDR3 protein: CASSEPPRAQEKLFF

J gene: TRBJ1-2
V gene: TRBV28
clone size: few
CDR3 length: 13
D gene: NA
CDR3 DNA: TGTGCCAGCAGCCCCACAACTAACTATGGCTACACCTTC
CDR3 protein: CASSPTTNYGYTF

J gene: TRBJ2-3
V gene: TRBV7-9
clone size: NA
CDR3 length: 13
D gene: NA
CDR3 DNA: TGTGCCAGCAGCTTAGCGCAGTTGGATACGCAGTATTTT
CDR3 protein: CASSLAQLDTQYF

J gene: TRBJ2-1
V gene: TRBV24-1
clone size: NA
CDR3 length: 17
D gene: TRBD2
CDR3 DNA: TGTGCCACCAGTATCACTCCAAGGGCGGGAGCGCACAATGAGCAGTTCTTC
CDR3 protein: CATSITPRAGAHNEQFF

J gene: TRBJ1-4
V gene: TRBV19
clone size: NA
CDR3 length: 14
D gene: NA
CDR3 DNA: TGTGCCAGTAGTATGAGACAGGATAATGAAAAACTGTTTTTT
CDR3 protein: CASSMRQDNEKLFF

J gene: TRBJ1-2
V gene: TRBV18
clone size: NA
CDR3 length: 12
D gene: NA
CDR3 DNA: TGTGCCAGCTCACCGAACAGGGATGGCTACACCTTC
CDR3 protein: CASSPNRDGYTF

J gene: TRBJ2-2
V gene: TRBV2
clone size: NA
CDR3 length: 15
D gene: TRBD1
CDR3 DNA: TGTGCCAGCAGTGGTAACAGGGGGCGAACCGGGGAGCTGTTTTTT
CDR3 protein: CASSGNRGRTGELFF

J gene: TRBJ2-7
V gene: TRBV28
clone size: few
CDR3 length: 14
D gene: NA
CDR3 DNA: TGTGCCAGCAGCCCGATAGGAGGTGGGATCGAGCAGTACTTC
CDR3 protein: CASSPIGGGIEQYF

J gene: TRBJ1-6
V gene: TRBV3-1/TRBV3-2
clone size: NA
CDR3 length: 13
D gene: NA
CDR3 DNA: TGTGCCAGCAGTCAAAATGAAGGGGCACCCCTCCACTTT
CDR3 protein: CASSQNEGAPLHF

J gene: TRBJ2-5
V gene: TRBV4-1
clone size: NA
CDR3 length: 18
D gene: TRBD2
CDR3 DNA: TGCGCCAGCAGCCAAGATTTTCGGGTAGCGGGGGAAGGAGAGACCCAGTACTTC
CDR3 protein: CASSQDFRVAGEGETQYF

J gene: TRBJ1-2
V gene: TRBV30
clone size: NA
CDR3 length: 13
D gene: NA
CDR3 DNA: TGTGCCTGGACCTCCGGGGGAATCTATGGCTACACCTTC
CDR3 protein: CAWTSGGIYGYTF

J gene: TRBJ2-7
V gene: TRBV7-3
clone size: NA
CDR3 length: 16
D gene: NA
CDR3 DNA: TGTGCCAGCAGCTTAAATGCCAGAAGGACTGCCTACGAGCAGTACTTC
CDR3 protein: CASSLNARRTAYEQYF

J gene: TRBJ1-4
V gene: TRBV18
clone size: NA
CDR3 length: 15
D gene: TRBD1
CDR3 DNA: TGTGCCAGCTCACCACTACAGGGGGCTGATGAAAAACTGTTTTTT
CDR3 protein: CASSPLQGADEKLFF

J gene: TRBJ2-7
V gene: TRBV5-4
clone size: NA
CDR3 length: 15
D gene: TRBD1
CDR3 DNA: TGTGCCAGCAGTTCCGGGACAGGGAGCTCCTACGAGCAGTACTTC
CDR3 protein: CASSSGTGSSYEQYF

J gene: TRBJ2-5
V gene: TRBV6-5
clone size: once
CDR3 length: 15
D gene: NA
CDR3 DNA: TGTGCCAGCAGCTCTCAGGGAGGTGACCAAGAGACCCAGTACTTC
CDR3 protein: CASSSQGGDQETQYF

J gene: TRBJ1-2
V gene: TRBV30
clone size: NA
CDR3 length: 12
D gene: NA
CDR3 DNA: TGTGCCTGGAGTACTACTCCTGGTGGCTACACCTTC
CDR3 protein: CAWSTTPGGYTF

J gene: TRBJ1-4
V gene: TRBV4-2
clone size: once
CDR3 length: 18
D gene: NA
CDR3 DNA: TGTGCCAGCAGCCAAGATCGACTGCGGGGCCCTGAGGGTGAAAAACTATTTTTT
CDR3 protein: CASSQDRLRGPEGEKLFF

J gene: TRBJ1-6
V gene: TRBV11-2
clone size: NA
CDR3 length: 12
D gene: NA
CDR3 DNA: TGTGCCAGCAGCTTCGGTCGTTCACCCCTCCACTTT
CDR3 protein: CASSFGRSPLHF

J gene: TRBJ2-2
V gene: TRBV11-3
clone size: NA
CDR3 length: 15
D gene: NA
CDR3 DNA: TGTGCCAGCAGCTGGGGCGGGACGAACACCGGGGAGCTGTTTTTT
CDR3 protein: CASSWGGTNTGELFF

J gene: TRBJ1-6
V gene: TRBV4-1
clone size: few
CDR3 length: 17
D gene: TRBD1
CDR3 DNA: TGCGCCAGCAGCCAACGGACAGGGGGCGCCGATAATTCACCCCTCCACTTT
CDR3 protein: CASSQRTGGADNSPLHF

J gene: TRBJ2-7
V gene: TRBV3-1/TRBV3-2
clone size: NA
CDR3 length: 16
D gene: TRBD2
CDR3 DNA: TGTGCCAGCAGTTCTAGAACTAGCGGGAGGGCTTACGGGCAGTACTTC
CDR3 protein: CASSSRTSGRAYGQYF

J gene: TRBJ1-1
V gene: TRBV11-3
clone size: NA
CDR3 length: 14
D gene: NA
CDR3 DNA: TGTGCCAGCAGCTTTTCAGGGGCCAACACTGAAGCTTTCTTT
CDR3 protein: CASSFSGANTEAFF

J gene: TRBJ2-3
V gene: TRBV5-1
clone size: NA
CDR3 length: 17
D gene: TRBD2
CDR3 DNA: TGCGCCAGCAGCTTGTCCTTAGCGGGAAATGGTGAGGATACGCAGTATTTT
CDR3 protein: CASSLSLAGNGEDTQYF

J gene: TRBJ2-7
V gene: TRBV19
clone size: few
CDR3 length: 15
D gene: TRBD1
CDR3 DNA: TGTGCCAGTAGTTTCCCGGGACAGGCGGTGCTCGAGCAGTACTTC
CDR3 protein: CASSFPGQAVLEQYF

J gene: TRBJ1-1
V gene: TRBV6-5
clone size: NA
CDR3 length: 13
D gene: TRBD1
CDR3 DNA: TGTGCCAGCAGACCAAGGGACAGGGGTACTACTTTCTTT
CDR3 protein: CASRPRDRGTTFF

J gene: TRBJ1-5
V gene: TRBV6-5
clone size: NA
CDR3 length: 14
D gene: TRBD1
CDR3 DNA: TGTGCCAGCAGTACACAGGGGCTTCGCCAGCCCCAGCATTTT
CDR3 protein: CASSTQGLRQPQHF